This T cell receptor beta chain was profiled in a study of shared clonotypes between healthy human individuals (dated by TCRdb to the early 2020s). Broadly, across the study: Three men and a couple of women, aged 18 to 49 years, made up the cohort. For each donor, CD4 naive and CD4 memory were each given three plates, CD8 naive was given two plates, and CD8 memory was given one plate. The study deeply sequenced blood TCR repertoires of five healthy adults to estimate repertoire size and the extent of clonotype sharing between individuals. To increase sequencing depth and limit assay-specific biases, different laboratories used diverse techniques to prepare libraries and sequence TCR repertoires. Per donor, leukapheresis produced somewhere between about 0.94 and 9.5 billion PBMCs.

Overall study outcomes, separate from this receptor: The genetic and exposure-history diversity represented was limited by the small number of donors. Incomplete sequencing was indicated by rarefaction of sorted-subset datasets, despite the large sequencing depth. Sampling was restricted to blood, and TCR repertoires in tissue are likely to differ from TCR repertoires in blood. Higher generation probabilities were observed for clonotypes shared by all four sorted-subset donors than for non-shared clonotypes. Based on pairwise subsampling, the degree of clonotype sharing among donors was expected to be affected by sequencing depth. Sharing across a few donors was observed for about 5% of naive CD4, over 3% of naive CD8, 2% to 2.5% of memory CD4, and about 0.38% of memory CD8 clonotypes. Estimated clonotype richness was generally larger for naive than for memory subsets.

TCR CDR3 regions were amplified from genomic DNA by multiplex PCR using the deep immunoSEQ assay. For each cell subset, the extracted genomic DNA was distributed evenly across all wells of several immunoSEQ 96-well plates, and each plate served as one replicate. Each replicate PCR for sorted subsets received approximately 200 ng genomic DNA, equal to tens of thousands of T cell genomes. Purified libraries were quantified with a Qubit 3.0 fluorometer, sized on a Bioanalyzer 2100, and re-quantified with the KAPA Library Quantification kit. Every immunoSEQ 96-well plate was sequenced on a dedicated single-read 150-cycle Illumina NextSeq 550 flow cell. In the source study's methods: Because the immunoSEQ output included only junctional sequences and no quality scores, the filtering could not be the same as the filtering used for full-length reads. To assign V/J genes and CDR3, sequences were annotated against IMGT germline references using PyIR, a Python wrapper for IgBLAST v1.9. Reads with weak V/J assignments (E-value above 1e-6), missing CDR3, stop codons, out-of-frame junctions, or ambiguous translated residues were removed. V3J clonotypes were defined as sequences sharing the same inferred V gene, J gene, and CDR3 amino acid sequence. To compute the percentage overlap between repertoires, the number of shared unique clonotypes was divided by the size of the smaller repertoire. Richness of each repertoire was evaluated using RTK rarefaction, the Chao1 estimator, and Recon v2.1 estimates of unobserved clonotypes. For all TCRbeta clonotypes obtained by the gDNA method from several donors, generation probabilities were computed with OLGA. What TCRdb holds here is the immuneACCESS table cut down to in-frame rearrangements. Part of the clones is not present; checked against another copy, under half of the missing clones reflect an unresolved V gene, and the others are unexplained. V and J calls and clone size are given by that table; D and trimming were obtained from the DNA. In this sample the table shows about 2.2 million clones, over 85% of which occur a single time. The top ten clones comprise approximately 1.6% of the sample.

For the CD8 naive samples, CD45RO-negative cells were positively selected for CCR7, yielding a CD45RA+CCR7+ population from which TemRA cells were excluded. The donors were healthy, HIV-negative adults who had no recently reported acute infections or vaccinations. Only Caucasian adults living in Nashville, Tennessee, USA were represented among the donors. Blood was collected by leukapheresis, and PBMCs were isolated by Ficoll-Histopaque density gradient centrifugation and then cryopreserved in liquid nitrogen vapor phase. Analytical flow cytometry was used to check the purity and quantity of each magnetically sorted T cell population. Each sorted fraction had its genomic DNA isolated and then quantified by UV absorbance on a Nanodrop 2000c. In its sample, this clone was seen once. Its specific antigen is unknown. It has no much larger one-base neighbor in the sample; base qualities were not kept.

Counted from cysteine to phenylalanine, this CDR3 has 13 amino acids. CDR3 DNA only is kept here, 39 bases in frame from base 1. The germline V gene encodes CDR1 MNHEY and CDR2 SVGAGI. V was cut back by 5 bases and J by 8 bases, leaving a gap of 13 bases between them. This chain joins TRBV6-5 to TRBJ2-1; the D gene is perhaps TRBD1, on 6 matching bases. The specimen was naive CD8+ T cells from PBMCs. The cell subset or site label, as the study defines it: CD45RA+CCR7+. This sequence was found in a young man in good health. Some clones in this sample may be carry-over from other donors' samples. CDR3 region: CASSGNRAYEQFF. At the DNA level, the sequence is TGTGCCAGCAGTGGAAACAGGGCATATGAGCAGTTCTTC.